This entry lists 12 T cell receptor beta chains sequenced from one sample in a study of regulatory T cells in long-lasting Graves disease. The time point: newly diagnosed GD, antithyroid drugs for less than 3 months. PBMCs were the source of the RNA used for TCR sequencing. Arm-PCR of CDR3 regions with iRepertoire HTBI primers generated TCR beta libraries. TCRdb reprocessed the multiplex PCR reads with MiXCR, giving one entry per CDR3 protein. The sample includes roughly 420,000 distinct CDR3 sequences, roughly 17% of them seen just once. These sequences were also reported in another study, on T cells in Graves' hyperthyroidism and ophthalmopathy.

This specimen was peripheral blood mononuclear cells (PBMCs), taken at new diagnosis, from a patient treated with antithyroid drugs. These receptors came from a woman aged 25-40 years with Graves disease.

This clonotype was seen a few times. The gene calls are TRBV10-1 and TRBJ1-2, with 8 bases that match TRBD1. With V trimmed by 5 bases and J by 4 bases, 6 bases remained unmatched. CDR3 length equals 14 residues. Germline-derived CDR1 and CDR2 are WNHNN and SYGVQD (reference sequence). The CDR3 spells CASSSDRDGYGYTF. The CDR3 nucleotides read TGCGCCAGCAGTTCGGACAGGGACGGCTATGGCTACACCTTC.

This chain connects TRBV11-2 to TRBJ2-3, with 10 positions matching TRBD1. J lost 4 bases, V lost 4 bases, and 8 bases had no gene match. Germline V lookup: CDR1 SGHAT, CDR2 FQNNGV. The CDR3 sequence is 16 residues long. CDR3 sequence (DNA): TGTGCCAGCAGCTGGATAGGACAGGGGGGGCCAGATACGCAGTATTTT. It specifies CASSWIGQGGPDTQYF.

This clonotype was seen once. This may come from a read error, since a much larger clone is one base off. The CDR3 is CASSQTLNTEDFF. In DNA form, the CDR3 reads TGTGCCAGCAGCCAGACACTGAACACTGAAGATTTCTTT. V usage is TRBV11-3 and J usage is TRBJ1-1; D gene unclear. CDR3 length: 13 residues. Germline CDR1 reads SGHNT; CDR2 reads YENEEA.

At least ten counts were recorded for this clonotype. The chain carries TRBV2 and TRBJ2-7; 11 positions match TRBD2. Trimming cost V 7 bases and J 0 bases; bases outside gene matches: 2. This CDR3 region has 14 residues. The germline CDR1 and CDR2 sequences are SNHLY and FYNNEI. The chain's CDR3 is CASTTSGSSYEQYF. The CDR3, as DNA: TGTGCCAGCACAACTAGCGGGAGCTCCTACGAGCAGTACTTC. Using reference TRBV2 and TRBJ2-7 for the parts outside the CDR3, the full variable domain is EPEVTQTPSHQVTQMGQEVILRCVPISNHLYFYWYRQILGQKVEFLVSFYNNEISEKSEIFDDQFSVERPDGSNFTLKIRSTKLEDSAMYFCASTTSGSSYEQYFGPGTRLTVT.

The CDR3 sequence: CASSLGTSESRSSYNEQFF. The CDR3 DNA is TGTGCCAGCTCCCTAGGGACTAGCGAGAGCCGAAGCTCCTACAATGAGCAGTTCTTC. The chain links TRBV18 to TRBJ2-1; 10 bases fit TRBD2. Germline CDR1 is KGHSH and CDR2 is LQKENI. V was clipped by 6 bases and J by 0 bases; unmatched bases: 14. The length of the CDR3 is 19 residues.

As regards this clonotype: This clone may be a read error of a much larger clone one base away. The chain links TRBV5-5 to TRBJ2-1; 12 nucleotides line up with TRBD2. Germline V lookup: CDR1 SGHKS, CDR2 YYEKEE (reference sequence). This CDR3 contains 18 residues. The ends lost 2 bases at V and 7 bases at J; junction bases unmatched: 13. The chain's CDR3 is CASSFGLAGHGGINEQFF. CDR3 DNA sequence: TGTGCCAGCAGCTTCGGACTAGCGGGACACGGGGGGATTAATGAGCAGTTCTTC.

In its sample, this clonotype was seen many times. This chain uses TRBV11-2 with TRBJ2-1; D gene unclear. V was trimmed by 6 bases and J by 3 bases, leaving 18 bases between them. The germline gives CDR1 SGHAT, CDR2 FQNNGV. The CDR3 totals 16 residues. The CDR3 region is CASRDVLGQYYNEQFF. The DNA for the CDR3 is TGTGCCAGCAGGGACGTCCTCGGCCAATACTACAATGAGCAGTTCTTC.

This chain joins TRBV11-2 and TRBJ2-3; D remains ambiguous. With 2 bases removed from V and 0 bases from J, the gap between germline ends came to 15 bases. Germline V gene lookup returns CDR1 SGHAT and CDR2 FQNNGV. The CDR3 contains 17 residues. The DNA for the CDR3 is TGTGCCAGCAGCTTAAGAGTAGGTCCTCCCAGCACAGATACGCAGTATTTT. The encoded protein is CASSLRVGPPSTDTQYF.

The J gene is TRBJ1-2, the V gene TRBV29-1; 10 bases agree with TRBD1. Germline values: CDR1 SQVTM, CDR2 ANQGSEA. Trimming cost V 7 bases and J 5 bases; bases outside gene matches: 4. The CDR3 length is 12 residues. The CDR3 DNA reads TGCAGCGAAGGGGGACAGGGGTATGGCTACACCTTC. Its translation: CSEGGQGYGYTF.

This clonotype occurred many times. The CDR3 sequence: CASSASGGADTQYF. The CDR3 DNA reads as TGTGCCAGCAGCGCCTCAGGGGGAGCAGATACGCAGTATTTT. The chain couples TRBV7-2 to TRBJ2-3; 7 bases align to TRBD1. Germline assignment: CDR1 SGHTA and CDR2 FQGNSA. J was trimmed by 4 bases and V by 5 bases; bases with no gene match: 6. This CDR3 has 14 residues.

The count of this clonotype is one. The chain joins TRBV15 to TRBJ2-7; 8 bases line up with TRBD2. V lost 1 base, J lost 2 bases, and 7 bases stayed unmatched. The V gene's germline CDR1 is LNHNV and CDR2 YYDKDF (reference sequence). This CDR3 has 16 residues. CDR3 sequence reads: CATSRAGGRPAYEQYF. CDR3 DNA: TGTGCCACCAGCAGAGCCGGCGGGAGGCCTGCCTACGAGCAGTACTTC.

This clonotype turned up a few times. The V and J genes are TRBV27 and TRBJ1-2; maybe TRBD1 (5 bases). The CDR3 contains 13 residues. Trimming took off 3 bases at V and 5 bases at J, with 10 bases between the two ends. Germline assignment: CDR1 MNHEY and CDR2 SMNVEV (reference sequence). Here the CDR3 reads CASSFRVGYGYTF. CDR3 in DNA: TGTGCCAGCAGTTTCAGGGTAGGGTATGGCTACACCTTC.